This T cell receptor beta chain was recorded in a study of shared clonotypes between healthy human individuals. General study results and limits: Blood was the sole source, and tissue repertoires probably differ.

The authors ran the assay at deep level. Per the original methods: There were no quality scores in the junction-only immunoSEQ sequences, so filtering differed. The assay was immunoSEQ multiplex PCR, and TCRdb's table has in-frame clones only and misses some. Clonal size and the V and J genes are those of that table, whereas D and trimming came from the DNA. Among about 600,000 clones, just over 75% were seen once, and the ten largest hold around 13%. The CDR3 has 13 residues. V was shortened by 8 bases and J by 5 bases, with 13 bases between the two germline ends. Germline V CDR1 and CDR2: LGHNT, FRNRAP. Researchers drew on about 90 million PBMCs for genomic DNA from unsorted samples. Comment on this clone: The antigen remains undetermined. A far larger clone is just one base off, so this is likely a read error.

The clonotype was recovered from a woman aged 40 to 49 in good health. Some clones in this sample may be carry-over from other donors' samples. The specimen sequenced was PBMCs. The chain couples TRBV12-5 to TRBJ2-1; perhaps TRBD2 as D (5 bases). CDR3 sequence (DNA): TGTGCTAGTTCAAATGGGCGGGACAATGAGCAGTTCTTC. Its protein is CASSNGRDNEQFF.